The T cell receptor (beta chain) under discussion was sequenced for a study of breast tumors, draining lymph nodes, adjacent tissues. The study, taken as a whole, reports: Tumor and nontumor repertoires were significantly more similar in luminal-like than in basal-like breast cancer.

Each CDR3 protein gets one entry after TCRdb re-called the multiplex PCR reads with MiXCR. The data contain tens of thousands of distinct CDR3 sequences, roughly two fifths of them singletons. The ends were cut back, 7 bases at V and 9 bases at J, with 16 bases in the middle. This CDR3 has 13 residues. Per germline, CDR1 SGHDN and CDR2 FVKESK. Turning to this clonotype: Its antigen is as yet unknown.

Sequenced: breast tumor tissue. This receptor was obtained from a female donor with breast cancer. Some clones in this sample may be carry-over from other donors' samples. The chain uses TRBV14 and TRBJ2-1; D is possibly TRBD2 (6 bases). The CDR3 protein is CASTHQGLGEQFF. In DNA, the CDR3 is TGTGCCAGCACCCATCAGGGACTCGGTGAGCAGTTCTTC.